What follows describes a single T cell receptor beta chain. This table comes from immunoSEQ multiplex PCR, and its TCRdb copy is limited to in-frame clones, with some not included. Of tens of thousands of clones listed, over 90% were seen once; the top ten hold around 6.6%. The data were obtained in a study of preoperative IRX-2 immunotherapy in early breast cancer. V lost 2 bases to trimming and J lost 4 bases; unmatched junction nucleotides: 5. There are 14 residues in the CDR3. Germline CDR1 reads LGHNA; CDR2 reads YNFKEQ. Specified treatment: preoperative locoregional IRX-2 cytokine immunotherapy. Preoperative locoregional IRX-2 cytokine immunotherapy was tested in the phase Ib source study.

This sequence joins TRBV4-2 and TRBJ2-7; 7 bases agree with TRBD2. This sample was obtained from a patient treated with IRX-2 immunotherapy. This receptor was taken from a human donor with breast cancer. The CDR3 reads CASSQFGGGYEQYF. The CDR3 coding sequence is TGTGCCAGCAGCCAATTCGGCGGGGGTTACGAGCAGTACTTC.